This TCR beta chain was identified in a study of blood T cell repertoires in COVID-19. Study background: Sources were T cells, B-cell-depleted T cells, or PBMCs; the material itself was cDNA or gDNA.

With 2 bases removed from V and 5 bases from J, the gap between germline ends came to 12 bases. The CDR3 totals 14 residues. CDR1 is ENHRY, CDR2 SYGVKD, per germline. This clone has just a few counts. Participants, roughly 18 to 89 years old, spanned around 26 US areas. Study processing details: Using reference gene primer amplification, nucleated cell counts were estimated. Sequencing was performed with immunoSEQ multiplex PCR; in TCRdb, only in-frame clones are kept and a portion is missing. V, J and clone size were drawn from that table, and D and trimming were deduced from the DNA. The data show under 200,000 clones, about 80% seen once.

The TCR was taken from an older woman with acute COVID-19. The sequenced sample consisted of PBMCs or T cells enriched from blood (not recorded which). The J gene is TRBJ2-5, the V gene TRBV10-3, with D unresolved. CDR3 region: CAISEPTGSETQYF. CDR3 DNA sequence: TGTGCCATCAGTGAGCCTACGGGTTCGGAGACCCAGTACTTC.